This section outlines one T cell receptor beta chain sequence together with its context. Antigen specificity is unknown. Sequencing used immunoSEQ multiplex PCR; TCRdb keeps in-frame clones, though not all of them. The data contain tens of thousands of clones, more than 85% of them singletons. Germline V gives CDR1 SGHTA, CDR2 FQGTGA. This CDR3 contains 13 residues. With 4 bases removed from V and 4 bases from J, the gap between germline ends came to 11 bases. Unstimulated Tregs (CD4+CD25+CD127-) and CD4+CD25- non-Tregs were sorted from PBMCs. The data are from a study of Tregs in tolerant kidney transplant recipients. About the study: The nonmyeloablative bone marrow transplants came from related graft donors, with transient mixed chimerism. Study outcomes and limitations: This study did not directly address biological reproducibility. Tolerant patients' donor-specific Tregs expanded beyond overall Tregs, suggesting antigen-driven growth.

This specimen consisted of Tregs from blood, obtained before the transplant. The V call is TRBV7-3, the J call TRBJ2-7; possibly TRBD1 for D (6 bases). The TCR comes from a human donor who received a combined kidney and bone marrow transplant. The CDR3 bases are TGTGCCAGCAGCTCCCAAGGGGGTTACGAGCAGTACTTC. Amino acids: CASSSQGGYEQYF.